Listed below are T cell receptor beta chains from one sample, sequenced in a study of blood T cells in healthy people across ages. TCRdb re-called the 5' RACE reads with MiXCR, one entry per CDR3 protein. The table has roughly 1,800,000 distinct CDR3 sequences, around half seen once. The sample comprised blood. The receptors shown here come from a woman aged 40 to 50 in good health. Each CDR3 is given with its conserved first and last residue. Each record gives: J gene, D gene, clone size, V gene, CDR3 DNA, CDR3 protein. D genes are given only for firm matches. Clone size is shown for a subset of rows, as once, few, many or a class of expanded clone.

J gene: TRBJ2-4
D gene: .
clone size: .
V gene: TRBV11-2
CDR3 DNA: TGTGCCAGCAGCTTCGGGGATGGCAAAAACATTCAGTACTTC
CDR3 protein: CASSFGDGKNIQYF

J gene: TRBJ1-2
D gene: .
clone size: .
V gene: TRBV7-8
CDR3 DNA: TGTGCCAGCAGCTTAAGAGAAACGGACCTGGGTGGCTACACCTTC
CDR3 protein: CASSLRETDLGGYTF

J gene: TRBJ2-5
D gene: TRBD2
clone size: .
V gene: TRBV5-1
CDR3 DNA: TGCGCCAGCAGCCTCACCCCGGGACTAGCGAGTCGTCAAGAGACCCAGTACTTC
CDR3 protein: CASSLTPGLASRQETQYF

J gene: TRBJ1-2
D gene: .
clone size: .
V gene: TRBV6-5
CDR3 DNA: TGTGCCAGCAGTTCGTCAGGGGTAGGCGGCTACACCTTC
CDR3 protein: CASSSSGVGGYTF

J gene: TRBJ2-7
D gene: .
clone size: few
V gene: TRBV7-2
CDR3 DNA: TGTGCCAGCAGCAGAGACCCGCAGGGCGAGCAGTACTTC
CDR3 protein: CASSRDPQGEQYF

J gene: TRBJ2-1
D gene: TRBD2
clone size: .
V gene: TRBV6-1
CDR3 DNA: TGTGCCAGCAGGGGTACTATAGCGGGGGGCAATGAGCAGTTCTTC
CDR3 protein: CASRGTIAGGNEQFF

J gene: TRBJ2-7
D gene: TRBD1
clone size: few
V gene: TRBV20-1
CDR3 DNA: TGCAGTGCACAGGGGGTTTCCTACGAGCAGTACTTC
CDR3 protein: CSAQGVSYEQYF

J gene: TRBJ2-1
D gene: TRBD2
clone size: few
V gene: TRBV10-3
CDR3 DNA: TGTGCCATCAGTCCCGGGACTAGCGGGTACAATGAGCAGTTCTTC
CDR3 protein: CAISPGTSGYNEQFF

J gene: TRBJ2-7
D gene: TRBD2
clone size: once
V gene: TRBV20-1
CDR3 DNA: TGCAGTGCTAGCCGCCCCGCGGGGGGGCCTCTAAATGAGCAGTACTTC
CDR3 protein: CSASRPAGGPLNEQYF

J gene: TRBJ1-2
D gene: .
clone size: .
V gene: TRBV4-1
CDR3 DNA: TGCGCCAGCAGCCAATCAGGGTTTGGCTACACCTTC
CDR3 protein: CASSQSGFGYTF

J gene: TRBJ2-7
D gene: TRBD2
clone size: few
V gene: TRBV14
CDR3 DNA: TGTGCCAGCAGCCAAGGCCCTAGCGGGGGTTACGAGCAGTACTTC
CDR3 protein: CASSQGPSGGYEQYF

J gene: TRBJ1-4
D gene: .
clone size: .
V gene: TRBV3-1
CDR3 DNA: TGTGCCAGCAGCCAAAAGTCCGGGGGGCTTTTTGGAAAACTGTTTTTT
CDR3 protein: CASSQKSGGLFGKLFF

J gene: TRBJ2-1
D gene: .
clone size: .
V gene: TRBV7-2
CDR3 DNA: TGTGCCAGCAGCTTAGATATTCCCCGGGGGAGCTCCTACAATGAGCAGTTCTTC
CDR3 protein: CASSLDIPRGSSYNEQFF

J gene: TRBJ2-1
D gene: TRBD2
clone size: .
V gene: TRBV20-1
CDR3 DNA: TGCAGTGCTCCCAGCGGGGGGGCGAGCAATGAGCAGTTCTTC
CDR3 protein: CSAPSGGASNEQFF

J gene: TRBJ1-4
D gene: TRBD1
clone size: few
V gene: TRBV4-3
CDR3 DNA: TGCGCCAGCAGCCAAGGGACAGGGACCTTAACAACTAATGAAAAACTGTTTTTT
CDR3 protein: CASSQGTGTLTTNEKLFF

J gene: TRBJ2-1
D gene: TRBD1
clone size: .
V gene: TRBV6-5
CDR3 DNA: TGTGCCAGCAGGCATCACAGGGGGGAACACAATGAGCAGTTCTTC
CDR3 protein: CASRHHRGEHNEQFF

J gene: TRBJ2-7
D gene: .
clone size: few
V gene: TRBV7-2
CDR3 DNA: TGTGCCAGCAGCTTAACTAGGCTAGGCTCGGACGAGCAGTACTTC
CDR3 protein: CASSLTRLGSDEQYF

J gene: TRBJ2-7
D gene: .
clone size: .
V gene: TRBV15
CDR3 DNA: TGTGCCACCAGCAGACCCAACCCGTACGAGCAGTACTTC
CDR3 protein: CATSRPNPYEQYF

J gene: TRBJ1-2
D gene: TRBD1
clone size: few
V gene: TRBV6-5
CDR3 DNA: TGTGCCAGCAGTTACTCTGAGACAGGGTTTAACTATGGCTACACCTTC
CDR3 protein: CASSYSETGFNYGYTF

J gene: TRBJ1-6
D gene: .
clone size: .
V gene: TRBV18
CDR3 DNA: TGTGCCAGCTCACCACCGGGGACCAATGCGAAGGATTCACCCCTCCACTTT
CDR3 protein: CASSPPGTNAKDSPLHF

J gene: TRBJ2-7
D gene: .
clone size: .
V gene: TRBV25-1
CDR3 DNA: TGTGCCAGCAGTGAATCGCCCCCCTACGAGCAGTACTTC
CDR3 protein: CASSESPPYEQYF

J gene: TRBJ1-4
D gene: TRBD1
clone size: once
V gene: TRBV7-2
CDR3 DNA: TGTGCCAGCAGCGCGGAGGGACAGGGTTTTGAAAAACTGTTTTTT
CDR3 protein: CASSAEGQGFEKLFF

J gene: TRBJ2-5
D gene: TRBD2
clone size: few
V gene: TRBV11-2
CDR3 DNA: TGTGCCAGCAGGCCATCTAGCGGGGGGCGGGAGACCCAGTACTTC
CDR3 protein: CASRPSSGGRETQYF

J gene: TRBJ2-7
D gene: TRBD2
clone size: few
V gene: TRBV5-1
CDR3 DNA: TGCGCCAGCAGCAATCCCGGGGGGGGCGAGCAGTACTTC
CDR3 protein: CASSNPGGGEQYF

J gene: TRBJ1-5
D gene: .
clone size: .
V gene: TRBV12-3/TRBV12-4
CDR3 DNA: TGTGCCAGCAGTCGCGGGGGGGGATGGGGCAATCAGCCCCAGCATTTT
CDR3 protein: CASSRGGGWGNQPQHF

J gene: TRBJ2-4
D gene: .
clone size: few
V gene: TRBV20-1
CDR3 DNA: TGCAGTGCTAGAGTTGGCGGGCCAGCCTCCTTCAACATTCAGTACTTC
CDR3 protein: CSARVGGPASFNIQYF

J gene: TRBJ2-7
D gene: .
clone size: .
V gene: TRBV4-3
CDR3 DNA: TGCGCCAGCAGCCAAGATGTTGGGCGTAGGGAGCAGTACTTC
CDR3 protein: CASSQDVGRREQYF

J gene: TRBJ2-1
D gene: TRBD1
clone size: few
V gene: TRBV11-2
CDR3 DNA: TGTGCCAGCAGCTTAGATATGACAGGGGTATACAATGAGCAGTTCTTC
CDR3 protein: CASSLDMTGVYNEQFF

J gene: TRBJ1-2
D gene: .
clone size: few
V gene: TRBV28
CDR3 DNA: TGTGCCAGCAGTCCCCTACATCGGAGGGGTGGCTACACCTTC
CDR3 protein: CASSPLHRRGGYTF

J gene: TRBJ2-7
D gene: .
clone size: few
V gene: TRBV3-1
CDR3 DNA: TGTGCCAGCAGCCCCTCCGGGGAGGCCGAGCAGTACTTC
CDR3 protein: CASSPSGEAEQYF

J gene: TRBJ2-5
D gene: .
clone size: few
V gene: TRBV24-1
CDR3 DNA: TGTGCCACCAGTCTACAGGGCCAAGAGACCCAGTACTTC
CDR3 protein: CATSLQGQETQYF

J gene: TRBJ2-7
D gene: .
clone size: .
V gene: TRBV7-2
CDR3 DNA: TGTGCCAGCAGCTTAGGTCTAATCTCCTACAATGAGCAGTACTTC
CDR3 protein: CASSLGLISYNEQYF

J gene: TRBJ1-2
D gene: .
clone size: few
V gene: TRBV25-1
CDR3 DNA: TGTGCCAGCAGTGAACCGCAAAACTATGGCTACACCTTC
CDR3 protein: CASSEPQNYGYTF

J gene: TRBJ2-1
D gene: .
clone size: few
V gene: TRBV2
CDR3 DNA: TGTGCCAGCAGGCCGGGCCGGCAGTTCTTC
CDR3 protein: CASRPGRQFF

J gene: TRBJ1-2
D gene: TRBD1
clone size: .
V gene: TRBV20-1
CDR3 DNA: TGCAGTGCGCGCCGGGGACAGTCTGGCTACACCTTC
CDR3 protein: CSARRGQSGYTF

J gene: TRBJ2-1
D gene: TRBD2
clone size: .
V gene: TRBV2
CDR3 DNA: TGTGCCAGCAGAGCTCCGGGACTAGGATACAATGAGCAGTTCTTC
CDR3 protein: CASRAPGLGYNEQFF

J gene: TRBJ2-7
D gene: TRBD1
clone size: few
V gene: TRBV7-9
CDR3 DNA: TGTGCCAGCAGCTTAGGGGAAAGACAGGGGCACTCCTACGAGCAGTACTTC
CDR3 protein: CASSLGERQGHSYEQYF

J gene: TRBJ2-3
D gene: TRBD2
clone size: .
V gene: TRBV7-2
CDR3 DNA: TGTGCCAGCACCGCTAGCGGGGGGGCAACAGATACGCAGTATTTT
CDR3 protein: CASTASGGATDTQYF

J gene: TRBJ2-5
D gene: .
clone size: few
V gene: TRBV7-6
CDR3 DNA: TGTGCCAGCAGCTTTGAAAGTCGGGGAGAGACCCAGTACTTC
CDR3 protein: CASSFESRGETQYF